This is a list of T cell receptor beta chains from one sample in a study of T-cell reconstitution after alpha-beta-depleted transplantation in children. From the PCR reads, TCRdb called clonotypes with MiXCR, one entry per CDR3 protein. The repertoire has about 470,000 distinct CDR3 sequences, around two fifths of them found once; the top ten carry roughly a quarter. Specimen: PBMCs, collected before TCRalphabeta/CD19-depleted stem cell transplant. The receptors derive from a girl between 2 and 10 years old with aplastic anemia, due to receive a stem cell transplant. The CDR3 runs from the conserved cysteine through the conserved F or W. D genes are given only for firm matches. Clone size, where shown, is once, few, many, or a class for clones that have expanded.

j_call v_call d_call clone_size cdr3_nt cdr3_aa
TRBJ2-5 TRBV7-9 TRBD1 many TGTGCCAGCAGCTACACAGGGGGGTCTATCCAAGAGACCCAGTACTTC CASSYTGGSIQETQYF
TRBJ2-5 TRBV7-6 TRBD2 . TGTGCCAGCAGCTCCATAGCGGGGGGGCCTAAGACCCAGTACTTC CASSSIAGGPKTQYF
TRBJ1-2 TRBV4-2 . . TGTGCCAGCAGCCAAGTGCAGGGTGTTGGGGGCGGCTACACCTTC CASSQVQGVGGGYTF
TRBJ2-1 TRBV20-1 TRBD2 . TGCAGTGCTAGCGGGAGGGCCCCCAATGAGCAGTTCTTC CSASGRAPNEQFF
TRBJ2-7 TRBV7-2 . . TGTGCCAGCAGCTGGGGGACAATGTACTACGAGCAGTACTTC CASSWGTMYYEQYF
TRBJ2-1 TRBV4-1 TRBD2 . TGCGCCAGCAGCCAAGCTCCTAGCGGGAGCTACAATGAGCAGTTCTTC CASSQAPSGSYNEQFF
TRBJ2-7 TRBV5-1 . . TGCGCCAGCAGCTTGGCGCCCGCGTGGGCGACGGGAGACGAGCAGTACTTC CASSLAPAWATGDEQYF
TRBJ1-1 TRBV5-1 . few TGCGCCAGCAGCTTGGACACTGGAGAGCCTGAAGCTTTCTTT CASSLDTGEPEAFF
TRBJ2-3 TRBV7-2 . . TGTGCCAGCAGCTTAGCGAGCGGCTCCCATACGCAGTATTTT CASSLASGSHTQYF
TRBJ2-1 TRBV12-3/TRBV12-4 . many TGTGCCAGCAGTTTAATGTCCACCAACAATGAGCAGTTCTTC CASSLMSTNNEQFF
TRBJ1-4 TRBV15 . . TGTGCCACCAGCAGAGACACCAGGGAAAAACTGTTTTTT CATSRDTREKLFF
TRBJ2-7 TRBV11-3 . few TGTGCCAGCAGCTTAGTGGGAGGGGGCCCCCTTGATCACTACGAGCAGTACTTC CASSLVGGGPLDHYEQYF
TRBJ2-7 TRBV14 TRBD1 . TGTGCCAGCAGCCAGGCCGGGACAGGGGGCCCCGAGCAGTACTTC CASSQAGTGGPEQYF
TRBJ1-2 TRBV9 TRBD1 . TGTGCCAGCACGACAGGGCCCTATGGCTACACCTTC CASTTGPYGYTF
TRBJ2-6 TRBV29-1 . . TGCAGCGTGGCCGGGACACCAATCTCTGGGGCCAACGTCCTGACTTTC CSVAGTPISGANVLTF
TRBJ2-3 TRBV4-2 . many TGTGCCAGCAGCCAAGAGGAGGACCTAACGACAGATACGCAGTATTTT CASSQEEDLTTDTQYF
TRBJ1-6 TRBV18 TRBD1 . TGTGCCAGCTCACTGACAGGGGTCAGCGATTCACCCCTCCACTTT CASSLTGVSDSPLHF
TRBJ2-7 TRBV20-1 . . TGCAGTGCTATCCCTACCTACGAGCAGTACTTC CSAIPTYEQYF
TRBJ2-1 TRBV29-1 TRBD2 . TGCAGCGTTGAAAGAGCGGGACGGAACAATGAGCAGTTCTTC CSVERAGRNNEQFF
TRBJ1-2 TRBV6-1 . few TGTGCCTGTTCCGAGGTCGGCAGGGGATCAAGTGGCTACACCTTC CACSEVGRGSSGYTF
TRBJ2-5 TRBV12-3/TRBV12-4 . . TGTGCCAGCAGCTTAGATCGGCAGGGAATTGGCGAGACCCAGTACTTC CASSLDRQGIGETQYF
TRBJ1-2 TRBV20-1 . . TGCAGTGCTAGAGCCCCCGGGTCCTCCTATGGCTACACCTTC CSARAPGSSYGYTF
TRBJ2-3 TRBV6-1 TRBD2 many TGTGCCAGCAGTACCCAGCGGGAGGGCCCCGATACGCAGTATTTT CASSTQREGPDTQYF
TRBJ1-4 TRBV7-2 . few TGTGCCAGCAGCTTAGAGTCCTCCTTAAATGAAAAACTGTTTTTT CASSLESSLNEKLFF